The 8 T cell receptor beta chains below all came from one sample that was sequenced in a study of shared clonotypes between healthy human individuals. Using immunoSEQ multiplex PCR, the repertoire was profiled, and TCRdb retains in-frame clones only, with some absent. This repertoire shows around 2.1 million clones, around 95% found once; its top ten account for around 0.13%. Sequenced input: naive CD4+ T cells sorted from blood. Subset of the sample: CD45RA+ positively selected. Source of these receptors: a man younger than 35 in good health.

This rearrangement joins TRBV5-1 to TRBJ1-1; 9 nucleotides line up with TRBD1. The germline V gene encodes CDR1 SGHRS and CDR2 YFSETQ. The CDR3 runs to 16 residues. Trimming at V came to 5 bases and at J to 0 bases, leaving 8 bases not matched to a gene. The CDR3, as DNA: TGCGCCAGCAGTGATTCGACAGGGGGGATGAACACTGAAGCTTTCTTT. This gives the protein CASSDSTGGMNTEAFF.

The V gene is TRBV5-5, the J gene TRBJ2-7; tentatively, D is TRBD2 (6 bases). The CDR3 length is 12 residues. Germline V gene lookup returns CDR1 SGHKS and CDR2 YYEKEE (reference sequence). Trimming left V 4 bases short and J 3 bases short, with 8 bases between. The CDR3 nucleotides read TGTGCCAGCAGCACGGACTACTACGAGCAGTACTTC. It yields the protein CASSTDYYEQYF. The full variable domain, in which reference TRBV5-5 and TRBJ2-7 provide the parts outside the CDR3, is DAGVTQSPTHLIKTRGQQVTLRCSPISGHKSVSWYQQVLGQGPQFIFQYYEKEERGRGNFPDRFSARQFPNYSSELNVNALLLGDSALYLCASSTDYYEQYFGPGTRLTVT.

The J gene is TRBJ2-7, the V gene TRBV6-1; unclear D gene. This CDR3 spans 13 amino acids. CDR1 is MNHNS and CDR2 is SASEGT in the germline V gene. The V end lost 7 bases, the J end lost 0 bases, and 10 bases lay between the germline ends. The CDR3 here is CASIEAGSYEQYF. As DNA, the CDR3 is TGTGCCAGCATTGAGGCTGGCTCCTACGAGCAGTACTTC.

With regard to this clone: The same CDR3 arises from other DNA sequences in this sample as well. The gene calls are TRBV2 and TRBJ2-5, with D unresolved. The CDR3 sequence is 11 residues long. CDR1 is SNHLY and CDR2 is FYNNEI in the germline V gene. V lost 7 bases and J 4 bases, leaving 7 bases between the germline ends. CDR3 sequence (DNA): TGTGCCAGCAAGCTGGGAGAGACCCAGTACTTC. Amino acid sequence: CASKLGETQYF.

The CDR3 spells CASSLLPGGVDYGYTF. DNA of the CDR3: TGTGCCAGCAGCTTACTTCCCGGGGGTGTTGACTATGGCTACACCTTC. The V call is TRBV7-2, the J call TRBJ1-2; D might be TRBD1 (5 bases). The CDR3 runs to 16 residues. V shed 2 bases and J shed 3 bases, with 16 bases lying between them. From germline, CDR1 is SGHTA and CDR2 FQGNSA.

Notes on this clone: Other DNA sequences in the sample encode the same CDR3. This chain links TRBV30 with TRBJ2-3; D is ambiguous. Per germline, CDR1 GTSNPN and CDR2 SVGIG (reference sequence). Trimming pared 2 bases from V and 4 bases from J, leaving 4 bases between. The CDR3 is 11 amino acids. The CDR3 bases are TGTGCCTGGAGTAGGCCAGATACGCAGTATTTT. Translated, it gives CAWSRPDTQYF.

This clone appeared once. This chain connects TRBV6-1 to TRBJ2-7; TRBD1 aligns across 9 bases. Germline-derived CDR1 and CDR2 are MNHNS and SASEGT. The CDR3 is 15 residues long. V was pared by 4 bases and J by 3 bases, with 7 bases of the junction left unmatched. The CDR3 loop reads CASSVQGAQVYEQYF. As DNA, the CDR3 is TGTGCCAGCAGTGTACAGGGGGCGCAGGTCTACGAGCAGTACTTC.

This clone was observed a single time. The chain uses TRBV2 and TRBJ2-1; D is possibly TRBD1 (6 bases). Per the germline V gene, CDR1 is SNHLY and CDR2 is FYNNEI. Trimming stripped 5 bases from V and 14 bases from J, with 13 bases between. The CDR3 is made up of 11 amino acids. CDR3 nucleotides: TGTGCCAGCAGTCAGGGGCAGGAGGAGTTCTTC. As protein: CASSQGQEEFF.